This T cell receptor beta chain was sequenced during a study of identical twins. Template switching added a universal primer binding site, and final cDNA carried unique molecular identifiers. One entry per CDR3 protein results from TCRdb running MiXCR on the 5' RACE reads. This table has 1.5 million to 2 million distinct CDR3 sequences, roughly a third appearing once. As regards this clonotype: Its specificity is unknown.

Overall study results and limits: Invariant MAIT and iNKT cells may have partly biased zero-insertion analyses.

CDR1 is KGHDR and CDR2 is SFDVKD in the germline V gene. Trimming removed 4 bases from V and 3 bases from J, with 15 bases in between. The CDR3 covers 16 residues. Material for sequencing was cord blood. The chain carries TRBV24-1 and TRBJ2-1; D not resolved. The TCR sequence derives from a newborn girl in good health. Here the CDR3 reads CATSDRLGGNYNEQFF. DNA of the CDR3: TGTGCCACCAGTGACAGGCTGGGCGGAAACTACAATGAGCAGTTCTTC.